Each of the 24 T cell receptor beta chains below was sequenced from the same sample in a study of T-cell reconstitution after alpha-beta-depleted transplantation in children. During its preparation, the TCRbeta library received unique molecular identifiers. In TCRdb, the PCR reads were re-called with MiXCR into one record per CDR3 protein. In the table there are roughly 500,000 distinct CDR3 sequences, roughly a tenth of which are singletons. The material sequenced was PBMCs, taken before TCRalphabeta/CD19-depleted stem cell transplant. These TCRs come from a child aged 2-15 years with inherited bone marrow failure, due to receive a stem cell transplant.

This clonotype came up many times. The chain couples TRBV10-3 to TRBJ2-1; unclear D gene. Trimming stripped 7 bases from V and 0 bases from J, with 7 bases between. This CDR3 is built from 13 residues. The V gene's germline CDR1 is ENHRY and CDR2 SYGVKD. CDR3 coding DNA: TGTGCCATCAAACCTAGCTCCTACAATGAGCAGTTCTTC. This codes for CAIKPSSYNEQFF.

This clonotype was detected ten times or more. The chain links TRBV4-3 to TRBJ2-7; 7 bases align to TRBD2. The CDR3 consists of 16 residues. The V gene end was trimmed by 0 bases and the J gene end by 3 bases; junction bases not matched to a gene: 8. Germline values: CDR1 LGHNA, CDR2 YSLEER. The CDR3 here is CASSQDPASGGYEQYF. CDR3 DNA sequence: TGCGCCAGCAGCCAAGATCCGGCTAGCGGAGGCTACGAGCAGTACTTC.

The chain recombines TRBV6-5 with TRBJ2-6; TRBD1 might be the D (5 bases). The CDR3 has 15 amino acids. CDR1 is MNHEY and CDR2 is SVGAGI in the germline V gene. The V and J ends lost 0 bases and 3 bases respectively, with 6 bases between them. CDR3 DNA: TGTGCCAGCAGTTACTCAGGGGATGGGGCCAACGTCCTGACTTTC. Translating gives CASSYSGDGANVLTF.

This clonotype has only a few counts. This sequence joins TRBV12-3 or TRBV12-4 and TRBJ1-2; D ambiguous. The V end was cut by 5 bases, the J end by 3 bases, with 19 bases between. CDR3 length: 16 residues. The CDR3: CASSHPDTSQDYGYTF. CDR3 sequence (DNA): TGTGCCAGCAGTCACCCAGACACCTCCCAGGACTATGGCTACACCTTC.

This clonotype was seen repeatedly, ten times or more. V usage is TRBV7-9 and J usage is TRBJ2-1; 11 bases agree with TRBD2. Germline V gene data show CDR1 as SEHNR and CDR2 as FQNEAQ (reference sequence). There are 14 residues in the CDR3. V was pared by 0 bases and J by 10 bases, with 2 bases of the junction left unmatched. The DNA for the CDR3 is TGTGCCAGCAGCTTAGCGACTAGCGGGGTGGAGCAGTTCTTC. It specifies CASSLATSGVEQFF.

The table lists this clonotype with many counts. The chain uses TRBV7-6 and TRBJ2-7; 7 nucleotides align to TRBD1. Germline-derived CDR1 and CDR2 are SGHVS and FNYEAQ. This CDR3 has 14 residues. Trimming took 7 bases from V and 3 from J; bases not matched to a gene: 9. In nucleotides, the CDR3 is TGTGCCAGCACCCCGCTGACAGGGCACTACGAGCAGTACTTC. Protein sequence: CASTPLTGHYEQYF. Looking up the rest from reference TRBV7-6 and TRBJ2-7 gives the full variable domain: GAGVSQSPRYKVTKRGQDVALRCDPISGHVSLYWYRQALGQGPEFLTYFNYEAQQDKSGLPNDRFSAERPEGSISTLTIQRTEQRDSAMYRCASTPLTGHYEQYFGPGTRLTVT.

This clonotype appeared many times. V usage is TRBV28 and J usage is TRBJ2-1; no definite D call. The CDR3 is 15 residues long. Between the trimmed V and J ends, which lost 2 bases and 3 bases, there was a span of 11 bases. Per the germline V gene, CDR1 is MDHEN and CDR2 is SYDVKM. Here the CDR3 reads CASSLPHAFYNEQFF. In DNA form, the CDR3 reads TGTGCCAGCAGTTTACCTCACGCATTCTACAATGAGCAGTTCTTC.

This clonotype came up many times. In nucleotides, the CDR3 is TGCGCCAGCAGTGAACAGGGGTGGGCCACTGAAGCTTTCTTT. Protein: CASSEQGWATEAFF. This chain joins TRBV10-2 and TRBJ1-1; 7 positions match TRBD1. The CDR3 runs to 14 residues. J lost 4 bases, V lost 3 bases, and 5 bases had no gene match. Germline V gene sequence: CDR1 WSHSY, CDR2 SAAADI.

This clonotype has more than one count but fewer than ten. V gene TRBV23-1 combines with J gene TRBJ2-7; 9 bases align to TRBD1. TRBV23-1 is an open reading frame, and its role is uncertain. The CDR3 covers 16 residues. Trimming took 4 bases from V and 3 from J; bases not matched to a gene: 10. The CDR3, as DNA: TGCGCCAGCAGTCCCAGGAGACAGGGGGGTGACTACGAGCAGTACTTC. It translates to CASSPRRQGGDYEQYF.

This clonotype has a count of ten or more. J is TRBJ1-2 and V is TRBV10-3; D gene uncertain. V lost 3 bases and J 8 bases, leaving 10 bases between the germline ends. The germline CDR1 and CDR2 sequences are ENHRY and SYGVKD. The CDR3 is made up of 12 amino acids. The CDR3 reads CAISDKGTGYTF. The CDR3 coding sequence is TGTGCCATCAGTGATAAGGGCACCGGCTACACCTTC.

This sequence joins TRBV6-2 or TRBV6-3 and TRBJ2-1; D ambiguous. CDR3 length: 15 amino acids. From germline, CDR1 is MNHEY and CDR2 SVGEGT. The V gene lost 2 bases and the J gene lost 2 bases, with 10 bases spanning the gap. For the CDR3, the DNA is TGTGCCAGCAGTTACGGAACCATTGCCTACAATGAGCAGTTCTTC. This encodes CASSYGTIAYNEQFF.

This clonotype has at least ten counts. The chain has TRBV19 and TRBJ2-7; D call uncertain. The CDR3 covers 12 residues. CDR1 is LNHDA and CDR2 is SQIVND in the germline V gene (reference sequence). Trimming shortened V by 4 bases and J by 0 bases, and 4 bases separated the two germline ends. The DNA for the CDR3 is TGTGCCAGTAGTAAGGACTCCTACGAGCAGTACTTC. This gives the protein CASSKDSYEQYF. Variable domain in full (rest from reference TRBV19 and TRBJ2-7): DGGITQSPKYLFRKEGQNVTLSCEQNLNHDAMYWYRQDPGQGLRLIYYSQIVNDFQKGDIAEGYSVSREKKESFPLTVTSAQKNPTAFYLCASSKDSYEQYFGPGTRLTVT.

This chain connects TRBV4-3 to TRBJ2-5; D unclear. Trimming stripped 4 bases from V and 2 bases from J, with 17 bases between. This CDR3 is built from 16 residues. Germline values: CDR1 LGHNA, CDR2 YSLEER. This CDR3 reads CASSPSHLLGQETQYF. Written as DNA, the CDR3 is TGCGCCAGCAGCCCCTCACACCTCTTGGGGCAAGAGACCCAGTACTTC.

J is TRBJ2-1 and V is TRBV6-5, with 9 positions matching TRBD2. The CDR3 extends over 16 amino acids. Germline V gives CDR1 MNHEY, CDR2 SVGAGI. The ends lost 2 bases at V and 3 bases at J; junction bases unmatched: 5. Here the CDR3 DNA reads TGTGCCAGCAGTTACGCTCGCGGGGGGGGCTACAATGAGCAGTTCTTC. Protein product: CASSYARGGGYNEQFF.

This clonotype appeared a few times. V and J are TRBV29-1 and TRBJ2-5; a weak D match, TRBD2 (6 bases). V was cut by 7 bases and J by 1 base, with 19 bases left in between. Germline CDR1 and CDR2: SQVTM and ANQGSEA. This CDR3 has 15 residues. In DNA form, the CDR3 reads TGCAGCGCCACATTCGCGGGACGGAGCCAAGAGACCCAGTACTTC. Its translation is CSATFAGRSQETQYF.

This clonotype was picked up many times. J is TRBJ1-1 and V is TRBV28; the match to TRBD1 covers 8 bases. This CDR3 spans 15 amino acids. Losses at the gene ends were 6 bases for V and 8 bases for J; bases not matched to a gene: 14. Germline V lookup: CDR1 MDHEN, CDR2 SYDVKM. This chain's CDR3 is CASSQPGQGRSEAFF. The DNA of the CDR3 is TGTGCCAGCAGCCAGCCCGGACAGGGTCGTTCGGAAGCTTTCTTT.

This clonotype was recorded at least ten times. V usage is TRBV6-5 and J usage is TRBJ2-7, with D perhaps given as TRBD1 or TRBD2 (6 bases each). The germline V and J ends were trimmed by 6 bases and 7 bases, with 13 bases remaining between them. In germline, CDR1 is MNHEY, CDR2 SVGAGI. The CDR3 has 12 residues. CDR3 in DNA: TGTGCCAGCAGCGTAGGGGGGTCTGAGCAGTACTTC. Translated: CASSVGGSEQYF.

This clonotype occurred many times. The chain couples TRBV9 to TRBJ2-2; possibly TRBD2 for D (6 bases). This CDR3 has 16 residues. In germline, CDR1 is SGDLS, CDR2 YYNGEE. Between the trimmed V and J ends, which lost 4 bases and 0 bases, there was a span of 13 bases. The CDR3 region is CASSRTGTSNTGELFF. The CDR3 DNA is TGTGCCAGCAGCAGAACGGGGACTTCGAACACCGGGGAGCTGTTTTTT.

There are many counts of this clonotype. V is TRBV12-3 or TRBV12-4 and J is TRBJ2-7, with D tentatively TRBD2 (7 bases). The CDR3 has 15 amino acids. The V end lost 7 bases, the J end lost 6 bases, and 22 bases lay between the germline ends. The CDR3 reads CASNEGGATVPEQYF. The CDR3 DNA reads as TGTGCCAGCAATGAGGGGGGGGCGACAGTACCCGAGCAGTACTTC.

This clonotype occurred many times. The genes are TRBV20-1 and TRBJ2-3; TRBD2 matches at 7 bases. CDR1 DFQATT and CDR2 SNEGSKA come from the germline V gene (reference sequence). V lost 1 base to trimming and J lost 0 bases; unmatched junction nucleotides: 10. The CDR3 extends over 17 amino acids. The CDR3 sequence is CSARGVGGRLSTDTQYF. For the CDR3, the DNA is TGCAGTGCTAGAGGAGTGGGCGGGAGATTGAGCACAGATACGCAGTATTTT.

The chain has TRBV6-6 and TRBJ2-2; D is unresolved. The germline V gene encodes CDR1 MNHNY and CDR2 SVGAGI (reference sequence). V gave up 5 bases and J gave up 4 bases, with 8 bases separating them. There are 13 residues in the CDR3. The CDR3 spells CASSTHSTGELFF. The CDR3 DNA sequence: TGTGCCAGCAGTACCCACAGCACCGGGGAGCTGTTTTTT.

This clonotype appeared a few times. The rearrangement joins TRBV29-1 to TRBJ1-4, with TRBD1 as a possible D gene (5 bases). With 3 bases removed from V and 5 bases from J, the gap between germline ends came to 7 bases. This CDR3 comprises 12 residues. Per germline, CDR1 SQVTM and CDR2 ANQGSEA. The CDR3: CSVEGPNEKLFF. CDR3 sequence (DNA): TGCAGCGTTGAGGGGCCGAATGAAAAACTGTTTTTT.

The CDR3 coding sequence is TGTGCCAGCAGCGACCGGGACAGGGGCGATGAAAAACTGTTTTTT. Translating gives CASSDRDRGDEKLFF. The chain has TRBV5-4 and TRBJ1-4, with 10 positions matching TRBD1. The CDR3 has 15 residues. The germline gives CDR1 SGHNT, CDR2 YYREEE (reference sequence). Trimming at V came to 4 bases and at J to 6 bases, leaving 6 bases not matched to a gene.

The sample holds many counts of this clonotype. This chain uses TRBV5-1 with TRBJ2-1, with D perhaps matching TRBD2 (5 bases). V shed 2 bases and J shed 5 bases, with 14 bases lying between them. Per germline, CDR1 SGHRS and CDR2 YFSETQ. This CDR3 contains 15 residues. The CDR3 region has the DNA TGCGCCAGCAGCTTCTTGCGGGTGGGCGACAATGAGCAGTTCTTC. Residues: CASSFLRVGDNEQFF.